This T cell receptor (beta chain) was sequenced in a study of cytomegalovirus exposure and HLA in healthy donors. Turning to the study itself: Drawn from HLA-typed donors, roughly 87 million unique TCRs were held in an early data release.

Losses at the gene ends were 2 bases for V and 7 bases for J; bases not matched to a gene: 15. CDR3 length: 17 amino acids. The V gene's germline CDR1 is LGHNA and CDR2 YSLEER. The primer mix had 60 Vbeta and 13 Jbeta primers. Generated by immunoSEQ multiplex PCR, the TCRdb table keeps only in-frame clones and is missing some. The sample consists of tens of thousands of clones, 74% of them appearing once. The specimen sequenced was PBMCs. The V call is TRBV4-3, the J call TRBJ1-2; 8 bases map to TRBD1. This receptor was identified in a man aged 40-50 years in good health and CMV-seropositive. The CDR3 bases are TGCGCCAGCAGCCAAAACCCTCCGGGACAGGAGAGGGGTGGCTACACCTTC. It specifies CASSQNPPGQERGGYTF.